One TCR beta chain is described in this entry. Its antigen is not identified. Vbeta (60) and Jbeta (13) primers were used in the PCR. The assay was immunoSEQ multiplex PCR, and TCRdb's table has in-frame clones only and misses some. The data contain about 170,000 clones, less than 80% of them singletons. Germline V lookup: CDR1 SQVTM, CDR2 ANQGSEA. This CDR3 is 14 amino acids long. J lost 4 bases, V lost 6 bases, and 9 bases had no gene match. The data were obtained in a study of cytomegalovirus exposure and HLA in healthy donors. Study observations and caveats: A later analysis linked a missense DCLRE1C variant to TCR beta V- and J-gene trimming. Being productive about 87% or about 30% of the time was typical of most TCR beta V segments in an earlier analysis. Cytomegalovirus status was reportedly diagnosed by the classifier with high specificity and sensitivity. TCR beta sequences reportedly predicted most subjects' HLA-A and HLA-B alleles accurately.

Sequencing was carried out using PBMCs. The clonotype originates from a man aged 40-49 years in good health and CMV-seronegative. The chain has TRBV29-1 and TRBJ2-5, with 9 bases lining up with TRBD2. The CDR3 protein is CSVGSGRMGETQYF. Written as DNA, the CDR3 is TGCAGCGTCGGAAGCGGGAGGATGGGAGAGACCCAGTACTTC.